Below, 23 T cell receptor beta chains from the same sample are listed, as sequenced in a study of control samples from healthy donors and cancer patients. Measured with immunoSEQ multiplex PCR; TCRdb has only the in-frame clones, and not every one. The table includes roughly 180,000 clones, roughly 93% detected once. Sample: blood. These receptors came from a woman aged 55-69 years in good health.

V is TRBV10-1 and J is TRBJ2-3; 11 bases match TRBD2. From germline, CDR1 is WNHNN and CDR2 SYGVQD (reference sequence). This CDR3 is 15 amino acids long. The J segment lost 1 base and the V segment lost 7 bases, leaving 4 bases of the junction unmatched. The CDR3 nucleotides are TGCGCCAGCATCATAGCGGGGGGGTGCACAGATACGCAGTATTTT. Its translation is CASIIAGGCTDTQYF.

This clone was recorded only once. This chain joins TRBV5-1 and TRBJ1-2; no definite D call. V lost 3 bases and J lost 6, with 9 bases in between. The germline V gene encodes CDR1 SGHRS and CDR2 YFSETQ. The CDR3 has 12 amino acids. In DNA, the CDR3 is TGCGCCAGCAGCTCCCAGAAAAATGGCTACACCTTC. Translation gives CASSSQKNGYTF.

J is TRBJ2-6 and V is TRBV9; 9 positions agree with TRBD2. This CDR3 region has 19 residues. Trimming cost V 7 bases and J 4 bases; bases outside gene matches: 18. Per the germline V gene, CDR1 is SGDLS and CDR2 is YYNGEE. The CDR3 loop reads CASSLMGASGVRGANVLTF. CDR3 nucleotide sequence: TGTGCCAGCTCCTTGATGGGGGCTAGCGGGGTTCGCGGGGCCAACGTCCTGACTTTC.

The chain couples TRBV11-3 to TRBJ1-1; no clear D. The CDR3 spans 13 residues. Germline loops: CDR1 SGHNT, CDR2 YENEEA. V dropped 5 bases and J dropped 4 bases, with 11 bases sitting between them. The CDR3 reads CASSLSRITEAFF. The CDR3 DNA follows: TGTGCCAGCAGCCTAAGTAGAATCACTGAAGCTTTCTTT.

This clone was counted only a few times. The V and J genes are TRBV5-4 and TRBJ2-2; TRBD1 aligns across 10 bases. The V gene end was trimmed by 2 bases and the J gene end by 4 bases; junction bases not matched to a gene: 5. CDR1 and CDR2 from the germline V gene are SGHNT and YYREEE (reference sequence). CDR3 length: 16 residues. The chain's CDR3 is CASSFPGTGVTGELFF. In DNA form, the CDR3 reads TGTGCCAGCAGCTTTCCCGGGACAGGGGTCACCGGGGAGCTGTTTTTT.

This rearrangement joins TRBV4-3 to TRBJ1-2; D call uncertain. This CDR3 is built from 15 residues. Deletions cut 1 base from V and 1 base from J, with 10 bases between. Germline V gene lookup returns CDR1 LGHNA and CDR2 YSLEER. The CDR3 DNA follows: TGCGCCAGCAGCCAAGGGGCGTGGGGTAACTATGGCTACACCTTC. Its translation: CASSQGAWGNYGYTF.

V is TRBV10-2 and J is TRBJ1-1; D gene uncertain. The CDR3 runs 14 residues. Trimming cost V 8 bases and J 0 bases, with 13 bases left between them. CDR1 is WSHSY and CDR2 is SAAADI in the germline V gene. CDR3 nucleotides: TGCGCCAGCCGACTTGAGGGCGTGAACACTGAAGCTTTCTTT. Protein: CASRLEGVNTEAFF.

The chain joins TRBV12-3 or TRBV12-4 to TRBJ1-1, with D unresolved. Trimming removed 7 bases from V and 1 base from J, with 10 bases in between. The CDR3 is 13 residues long. In nucleotides, the CDR3 is TGTGCCAGCACTCTTCCAGGGAACACTGAAGCTTTCTTT. Protein sequence: CASTLPGNTEAFF.

This chain links TRBV10-1 with TRBJ1-1; D ambiguous. CDR1 is WNHNN, CDR2 SYGVQD, per germline (reference sequence). The V end was cut by 0 bases, the J end by 4 bases, with 18 bases between. The CDR3 runs 17 residues. Here the CDR3 reads CASSESRTAGGGTEAFF. The DNA of the CDR3 is TGCGCCAGCAGTGAGTCGAGAACGGCGGGAGGCGGCACTGAAGCTTTCTTT.

The CDR3 DNA reads TGTGCCAGCAGCTTAATCCCCGGGACAGGGGAAGAAAAACTGTTTTTT. It is translated as CASSLIPGTGEEKLFF. This rearrangement joins TRBV11-2 to TRBJ1-4, with TRBD1 identical over 10 bases. V was clipped by 2 bases and J by 8 bases; unmatched bases: 8. This CDR3 comprises 16 residues. Per germline, CDR1 SGHAT and CDR2 FQNNGV. Complete variable domain (other parts from reference TRBV11-2 and TRBJ1-4): EAGVAQSPRYKIIEKRQSVAFWCNPISGHATLYWYQQILGQGPKLLIQFQNNGVVDDSQLPKDRFSAERLKGVDSTLKIQPAKLEDSAVYLCASSLIPGTGEEKLFFGSGTQLSVL.

The CDR3 bases are TGTGCCAGCAGCCGATACGGCTCAGATACGCAGTATTTT. This codes for CASSRYGSDTQYF. The chain combines TRBV7-8 with TRBJ2-3; no clear D. The V gene lost 5 bases and the J gene lost 4 bases, with 10 bases spanning the gap. In germline, CDR1 is SGHVS, CDR2 FQNEAQ. The CDR3 has 13 residues.

This clone was seen a few times. The chain carries TRBV6-2 or TRBV6-3 and TRBJ1-1; 8 nucleotides match TRBD1. Germline CDR1 and CDR2: MNHEY and SVGEGT. CDR3 length equals 16 residues. The J segment lost 1 base and the V segment lost 0 bases, leaving 4 bases of the junction unmatched. This CDR3 is CASSYSRQGPNTEAFF. In DNA form, the CDR3 reads TGTGCCAGCAGTTACTCCCGACAGGGGCCGAACACTGAAGCTTTCTTT.

The chain links TRBV4-3 to TRBJ1-6; D not certain. Per the germline V gene, CDR1 is LGHNA and CDR2 is YSLEER. The CDR3 is made up of 13 amino acids. V lost 4 bases and J 6 bases, leaving 7 bases between the germline ends. The CDR3, as DNA: TGCGCCAGCAGCCGACAATTTAATTCACCCCTCCACTTT. Its protein is CASSRQFNSPLHF.

This rearrangement joins TRBV3-1 (or the pseudogene TRBV3-2) to TRBJ1-1, with D perhaps matching TRBD1 (5 bases). Germline V gives CDR1 LGHDT, CDR2 YNNKEL (reference sequence). V was shortened by 0 bases and J by 5 bases, with 10 bases between the two germline ends. The CDR3 runs to 14 residues. Written as DNA, the CDR3 is TGTGCCAGCAGCCAAGATTGGGGGGAAACTGAAGCTTTCTTT. It is translated as CASSQDWGETEAFF.

This chain joins TRBV11-2 and TRBJ1-5, with 7 bases that match TRBD1. The CDR3 is 17 residues long. Germline V CDR1 and CDR2: SGHAT, FQNNGV. Unmatched junction bases numbered 6, after V lost 1 base and J lost 0 bases. Written as DNA, the CDR3 is TGTGCCAGCAGCTTAGGTCCAGGGGGGACTAGCAATCAGCCCCAGCATTTT. Protein: CASSLGPGGTSNQPQHF.

The chain recombines TRBV12-3 or TRBV12-4 with TRBJ2-3; no firm D call. Trimming removed 3 bases at V and 4 bases at J, with 5 bases between. CDR3 length: 12 residues. This CDR3 is CASSFFPDTQYF. For the CDR3, the DNA is TGTGCCAGCAGTTTTTTTCCAGATACGCAGTATTTT.

The chain links TRBV11-2 to TRBJ1-6; 7 bases are shared with TRBD1. J gave up 6 bases and V 5 bases, and 7 bases lay outside the gene matches. The CDR3 contains 15 residues. CDR1 and CDR2 from the germline V gene are SGHAT and FQNNGV. The CDR3 DNA is TGTGCCAGCAGCCAAACGGGACAGCCTAATTCACCCCTCCACTTT. Translation gives CASSQTGQPNSPLHF.

The chain combines TRBV15 with TRBJ1-1, with D hard to call. V lost 0 bases to trimming and J lost 10 bases, with 9 bases between them. CDR1 and CDR2 (germline): LNHNV, YYDKDF (reference sequence). CDR3 length equals 12 residues. CDR3 sequence reads: CATSRDVGGAFF. CDR3 DNA sequence: TGTGCCACCAGCAGAGATGTGGGTGGAGCTTTCTTT.

Only one count was recorded for this clone. The rearrangement uses TRBV5-1 and TRBJ2-7; D remains ambiguous. Trimming removed 1 base at V and 6 bases at J, with 14 bases between. The CDR3 consists of 14 residues. Germline CDR1 reads SGHRS; CDR2 reads YFSETQ. CDR3 protein: CASSLSSSDREQYF. The CDR3 bases are TGCGCCAGCAGCTTGTCCTCTAGTGACCGCGAGCAGTACTTC.

The chain couples TRBV6-5 to TRBJ1-6, with 8 bases fitting TRBD1. The CDR3 runs to 14 residues. Germline CDR1 is MNHEY and CDR2 is SVGAGI. The J segment lost 5 bases and the V segment lost 6 bases, leaving 3 bases of the junction unmatched. The CDR3 reads CASRRTGNNSPLHF. In nucleotides, the CDR3 is TGTGCCAGCAGGCGGACAGGGAATAATTCACCCCTCCACTTT.

This clone was detected only once. The V gene is TRBV18, the J gene TRBJ1-1; D gene uncertain. Germline V CDR1 and CDR2: KGHSH, LQKENI. V shed 3 bases and J shed 3 bases, with 8 bases lying between them. The CDR3 length is 13 residues. The CDR3 DNA sequence: TGTGCCAGCTCACCTTTTGAGGACACTGAAGCTTTCTTT. Protein product: CASSPFEDTEAFF.

Here the CDR3 DNA reads TGCGCCAGCAGCCAATTCCTTCCCGGCTGGAACACTGAAGCTTTCTTT. As protein: CASSQFLPGWNTEAFF. The rearrangement joins TRBV4-1 to TRBJ1-1, with D unclear. CDR3 length equals 16 residues. Germline CDR1 is MGHRA and CDR2 is YSYEKL. Trimming shortened V by 2 bases and J by 1 base, and 14 bases separated the two germline ends.

The chain joins TRBV3-1 (or the pseudogene TRBV3-2) to TRBJ1-2; tentative D call: TRBD1 (5 bases). The germline CDR1 and CDR2 sequences are LGHDT and YNNKEL (reference sequence). The CDR3 is 16 amino acids. The V end lost 4 bases, the J end lost 0 bases, and 15 bases lay between the germline ends. The CDR3 sequence: CASSPSLGGANYGYTF. The CDR3 nucleotides are TGTGCCAGCAGCCCAAGCCTTGGGGGGGCTAACTATGGCTACACCTTC.